Listed here are 19 T cell receptor beta chains from one sample, sequenced in a study of CD8+CD57+ T cells in acquired aplastic anemia. TCR beta VDJ and CDR3 were profiled, and genomic DNA was the template. TCRdb recomputed calls from the reads with MiXCR, one row per CDR3 protein. The sample shows roughly 180,000 distinct CDR3 sequences, 64% of them seen only once. The sample taken for sequencing was sorted CD4+, CD8+, or CD8+CD57+ T cells (not recorded which) from PBMCs. These receptors came from a human donor with severe aplastic anemia or a healthy control (not recorded which).

This rearrangement joins TRBV12-5 to TRBJ1-2; D is possibly TRBD1 (5 bases). Trimming left V 3 bases short and J 1 base short, with 18 bases between. The CDR3 is 17 residues long. Germline V gene lookup returns CDR1 LGHNT and CDR2 FRNRAP. CDR3 sequence reads: CASGLAPRGGGNYGYTF. The CDR3 region has the DNA TGTGCTAGTGGTTTAGCCCCCCGGGGGGGGGGTAACTATGGCTACACCTTC.

Of note for this clonotype: The junction does not match germline at one end; this may be a read error. CDR3 nucleotide sequence: TGTGCCAGTAGCAGGGGGCGCGGAGGTACGCGGTATTTT. Translating gives CASSRGRGGTRYF. The chain combines TRBV19 with TRBJ2-3; 8 nucleotides match TRBD1. This CDR3 is 13 amino acids long. The V gene's germline CDR1 is LNHDA and CDR2 SQIVND (reference sequence).

This clonotype appeared a single time. This rearrangement joins TRBV2 to TRBJ1-4, with 7 bases lining up with TRBD1. The CDR3 runs 12 residues. Germline loops: CDR1 SNHLY, CDR2 FYNNEI. With 10 bases clipped from V and 7 bases from J, the junction kept 6 bases outside the gene matches. The CDR3 DNA reads as TGTGCCATTCGGGACAGCAGTGAAAAACTGTTTTTT. Protein sequence: CAIRDSSEKLFF.

There are many counts of this clonotype. V usage is TRBV19 and J usage is TRBJ2-7, with 10 bases aligning to TRBD2. After removal of 3 bases from V and 4 bases from J, the junction contained 3 bases not matched to a gene. CDR3 length equals 14 residues. CDR1 is LNHDA, CDR2 SQIVND, per germline (reference sequence). The CDR3 sequence is CASSISGGKYEQYF. CDR3 sequence (DNA): TGTGCCAGTAGTATTAGCGGGGGGAAGTACGAGCAGTACTTC.

V and J are TRBV6-5 and TRBJ1-2; the D is unclear. Germline V gene data show CDR1 as MNHEY and CDR2 as SVGAGI. The V end lost 0 bases, the J end lost 9 bases, and 14 bases lay between the germline ends. The CDR3 loop spans 14 amino acids. DNA of the CDR3: TGTGCCAGCAGTTACTCGACAACTGGTGGGAGCTACACCTTC. The encoded protein is CASSYSTTGGSYTF.

The chain has TRBV2 and TRBJ2-5; D might be TRBD2 (6 bases). The CDR3 is 15 residues long. Germline V gives CDR1 SNHLY, CDR2 FYNNEI. Trimming shortened V by 7 bases and J by 1 base, and 16 bases separated the two germline ends. This CDR3 reads CASTFLSGPQETQYF. DNA for the CDR3: TGTGCCAGCACTTTCCTTAGCGGTCCCCAAGAGACCCAGTACTTC. Filled out from reference TRBV2 and TRBJ2-5, the complete variable domain reads EPEVTQTPSHQVTQMGQEVILRCVPISNHLYFYWYRQILGQKVEFLVSFYNNEISEKSEIFDDQFSVERPDGSNFTLKIRSTKLEDSAMYFCASTFLSGPQETQYFGPGTRLLVL.

V and J are TRBV7-8 and TRBJ2-7; TRBD1 matches at 9 bases. Germline CDR1 SGHVS, CDR2 FQNEAQ. CDR3 size: 14 residues. V shed 10 bases and J 4 bases; nucleotides not matched to a gene: 11. The CDR3 region is CAIEAGQGSYEQYF. In DNA form, the CDR3 reads TGTGCCATCGAGGCCGGACAGGGGTCTTACGAGCAGTACTTC.

This rearrangement joins TRBV3-1 to TRBJ2-3, with D unclear. V shed 0 bases and J shed 11 bases, with 12 bases lying between them. Germline values: CDR1 LGHDT, CDR2 YNNKEL (reference sequence). This CDR3 contains 13 residues. The CDR3 DNA follows: TGTGCCAGCAGCCAAGATGCCCAGGATGAGCAGTATTTT. It yields the protein CASSQDAQDEQYF.

The chain uses TRBV29-1 and TRBJ1-2, with a tentative D call TRBD1 (5 bases). The CDR3 runs 11 residues. V shed 7 bases and J shed 5 bases, with 11 bases lying between them. Germline lookup yields CDR1 SQVTM and CDR2 ANQGSEA. CDR3: CSGGSSYGYTF. For the CDR3, the DNA is TGCAGCGGGGGCTCTTCATATGGCTACACCTTC.

The table lists this clonotype with many counts. Written as DNA, the CDR3 is TGTGCCAGCAGTTACACGGTCACGGGGTTGCAGTTCTTC. Translating it yields CASSYTVTGLQFF. The J gene is TRBJ2-1, the V gene TRBV6-5; possibly TRBD2 for D (5 bases). Germline lookup yields CDR1 MNHEY and CDR2 SVGAGI. This CDR3 contains 13 residues. V was pared by 2 bases and J by 12 bases, with 14 bases between.

This clonotype showed up many times. The chain has TRBV12-3 or TRBV12-4 and TRBJ2-7; 12 bases line up with TRBD1. This CDR3 is 16 amino acids long. Losses at the gene ends were 5 bases for V and 6 bases for J; bases not matched to a gene: 11. CDR3 DNA sequence: TGTGCCAGCAGTCCCCTCCATGTGGGACAGGGGGCCGAGCAGTACTTC. Translation: CASSPLHVGQGAEQYF.

Comments on this clonotype: An end of the junction differs from the germline gene, which may be a read error. V and J are TRBV20-1 and TRBJ2-3; D gene ambiguous. The CDR3 totals 14 residues. Germline CDR1 and CDR2: DFQATT and SNEGSKA (reference sequence). The CDR3, as DNA: TGCAGTGCTAGAGGGCAAATAAACACAGATACGCAGTATTTC. This translates into CSARGQINTDTQYF.

There are many counts of this clonotype. The genes are TRBV19 and TRBJ2-7; TRBD1 agrees at 9 bases. The germline V gene has CDR1 LNHDA and CDR2 SQIVND (reference sequence). The CDR3 consists of 13 residues. V trimming: 9 bases; J trimming: 1 base; junction bases outside the gene matches: 4. The CDR3 reads CASKTGGSYEQYF. CDR3 DNA: TGTGCCAGCAAGACAGGGGGTTCCTACGAGCAGTACTTC. The full variable domain, rest sourced from reference TRBV19 and TRBJ2-7, is DGGITQSPKYLFRKEGQNVTLSCEQNLNHDAMYWYRQDPGQGLRLIYYSQIVNDFQKGDIAEGYSVSREKKESFPLTVTSAQKNPTAFYLCASKTGGSYEQYFGPGTRLTVT.

This clonotype was recorded a few times. An end of the junction does not agree with germline; a read error may underlie this. The chain recombines TRBV20-1 with TRBJ1-5; D is unclear. The CDR3 runs to 13 residues. Per germline, CDR1 DFQATT and CDR2 SNEGSKA (reference sequence). The CDR3 region is CSAREGSSQPQHF. In nucleotides, the CDR3 is TGCAGTGCTAGAGAAGGCAGCAGTCAGCCCCAGCATTTT.

The chain recombines TRBV7-9 with TRBJ1-1, with a weak D call TRBD1 (5 bases). The CDR3 loop spans 15 amino acids. Germline loops: CDR1 SEHNR, CDR2 FQNEAQ (reference sequence). V lost 5 bases, J lost 6 bases, and 19 bases lay in between. The CDR3 loop reads CASSLAQGRNPEAFF. Written as DNA, the CDR3 is TGTGCCAGCAGCCTCGCGCAGGGTCGAAACCCTGAAGCTTTCTTT.

There are many counts of this clonotype. V gene TRBV4-1 combines with J gene TRBJ1-2, with a weak D call TRBD1 (5 bases). The CDR3 consists of 15 residues. With 4 bases removed from V and 1 base from J, the gap between germline ends came to 13 bases. Germline assignment: CDR1 MGHRA and CDR2 YSYEKL. The CDR3 sequence: CASSRDSGVNYGYTF. Here the CDR3 DNA reads TGCGCCAGCAGCCGTGACAGCGGAGTTAACTATGGCTACACCTTC.

The rearrangement uses TRBV2 and TRBJ2-1; D gene unclear. The length of the CDR3 is 16 residues. V lost 4 bases, J lost 5 bases, and 18 bases lay in between. In germline, CDR1 is SNHLY, CDR2 FYNNEI. CDR3 DNA sequence: TGTGCCAGCAGTGGAAGGTGGCTCCCCGAGAACAATGAGCAGTTCTTC. Protein: CASSGRWLPENNEQFF. Drawing the rest from reference TRBV2 and TRBJ2-1, the complete variable domain is EPEVTQTPSHQVTQMGQEVILRCVPISNHLYFYWYRQILGQKVEFLVSFYNNEISEKSEIFDDQFSVERPDGSNFTLKIRSTKLEDSAMYFCASSGRWLPENNEQFFGPGTRLTVL.

On this clonotype itself: This likely comes from a read error, as the CDR3 has no conserved phenylalanine or tryptophan at its end. No DNA is shown, since the ends of the CDR3 on it are uncertain; the CDR3 is the one TCRdb lists. The chain links TRBV10-3 to TRBJ2-1; the table's D call of TRBD1 was not tested on the DNA. Germline CDR1 reads ENHRY; CDR2 reads SYGVKD. The CDR3 is made up of 8 amino acids, end residues included. The CDR3 is CAISDQDR.

Points on this clonotype: A much larger clone lies one base from this, so it may be a read error. V is TRBV12-3 or TRBV12-4 and J is TRBJ2-3; D gene ambiguous. The CDR3 extends over 13 amino acids. V was shortened by 5 bases and J by 5 bases, with 11 bases between the two germline ends. For the CDR3, the DNA is TGTGCCAGCAGTGCATCCCGGGTAGATACGCAGTATTTT. Translating gives CASSASRVDTQYF.